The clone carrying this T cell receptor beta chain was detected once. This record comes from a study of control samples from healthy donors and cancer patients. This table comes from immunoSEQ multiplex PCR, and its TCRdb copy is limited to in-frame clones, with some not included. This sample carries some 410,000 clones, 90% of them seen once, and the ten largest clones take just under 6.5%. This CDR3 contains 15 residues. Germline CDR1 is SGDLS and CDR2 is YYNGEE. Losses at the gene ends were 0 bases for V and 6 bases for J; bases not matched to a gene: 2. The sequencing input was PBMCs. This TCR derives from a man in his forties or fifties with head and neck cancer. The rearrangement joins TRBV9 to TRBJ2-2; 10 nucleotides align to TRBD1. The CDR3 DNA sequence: TGTGCCAGCAGCGTAGTCGGGACAGGGGCCGGGGAGCTGTTTTTT. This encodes CASSVVGTGAGELFF.